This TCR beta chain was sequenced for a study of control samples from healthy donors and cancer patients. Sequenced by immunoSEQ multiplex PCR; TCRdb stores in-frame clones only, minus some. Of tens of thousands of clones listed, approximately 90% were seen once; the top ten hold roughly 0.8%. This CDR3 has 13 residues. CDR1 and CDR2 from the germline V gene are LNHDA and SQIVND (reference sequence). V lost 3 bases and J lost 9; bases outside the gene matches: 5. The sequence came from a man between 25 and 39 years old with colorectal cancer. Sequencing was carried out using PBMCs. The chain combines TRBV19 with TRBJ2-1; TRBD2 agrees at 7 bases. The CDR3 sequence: CASSISGRGEQFF. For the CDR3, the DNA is TGTGCCAGTAGTATCTCGGGGAGGGGTGAGCAGTTCTTC.